The rows below give T cell receptor beta chains drawn from one sample of a study of tumor-infiltrating lymphocytes in localized non-small cell lung cancer. Sequencing used immunoSEQ multiplex PCR; TCRdb keeps in-frame clones, though not all of them. In the table there are 15,000 to 17,000 clones, 69% of which are singletons. The sequenced material came from lung tumor tissue. The receptors come from a human donor with non-small cell lung cancer. The CDR3 runs from the conserved cysteine through the conserved F or W. D genes are given only for firm matches. The size of a clone is reported for some rows only, either as once, few or many, or as a class for expanded clones.

>TRBV18|TRBJ1-1|NA|NA
TGTGCCAGCTCACCTCAGGACAAGAACACTGAAGCTTTCTTT
CASSPQDKNTEAFF
>TRBV5-1|TRBJ2-1|NA|NA
TGCGCCAGCAGCTTGCTTGGGGATACGTACAATGAGCAGTTCTTC
CASSLLGDTYNEQFF
>TRBV7-9|TRBJ2-1|NA|NA
TGTGCCAGCAGCACGGGGGCGGGATACAATGAGCAGTTCTTC
CASSTGAGYNEQFF
>TRBV5-1|TRBJ2-1|NA|TRBD1
TGCGCCAGCAGCCAACAGGGGGCTCTCTCCTACAATGAGCAGTTCTTC
CASSQQGALSYNEQFF
>TRBV4-3|TRBJ2-2|few|TRBD2
TGCGCCAGCAGCCTAGATCGGCGGGGCGGGAGCGCCGGGGAGCTGTTTTTT
CASSLDRRGGSAGELFF
>TRBV7-9|TRBJ2-7|few|NA
TGTGCCAGCAGCTTAGCTGGGGTCTCCTACGAGCAGTACTTC
CASSLAGVSYEQYF
>TRBV7-9|TRBJ2-5|NA|NA
TGTGCCAGCAGCTTTGGGGGTATCGAAGTGGAGACCCAGTACTTC
CASSFGGIEVETQYF
>TRBV7-9|TRBJ2-3|NA|TRBD2
TGTGCCAGCAGCTCGCCTATAGCGGGAGATTGGGATACGCAGTATTTT
CASSSPIAGDWDTQYF
>TRBV19|TRBJ1-5|NA|NA
TGTGCCAGTAGTAAAGGAGGAAATCAGCCCCAGCATTTT
CASSKGGNQPQHF
>TRBV7-2|TRBJ2-1|NA|NA
TGTGCCAGCAGTCCGAGGTACAATGAGCAGTTCTTC
CASSPRYNEQFF
>TRBV19|TRBJ2-2|NA|TRBD2
TGTGCCAGTAGTACCCCCGGGCGGGAGAAGCGGGAGCTGTTTTTT
CASSTPGREKRELFF
>TRBV7-9|TRBJ2-1|NA|NA
TGTGCCAGCAGCTCCATGGGCAATGAGCAGTTCTTC
CASSSMGNEQFF
>TRBV7-2|TRBJ1-5|NA|TRBD1
TGTGCCAGCAGCTTAGGGGGGACAGGGGCGGTCAATCAGCCCCAGCATTTT
CASSLGGTGAVNQPQHF
>TRBV7-9|TRBJ2-6|NA|TRBD2
TGTGCCAGCAGCCTAAGGACTAGCGGGCGCTCTGGGGCCAACGTCCTGACTTTC
CASSLRTSGRSGANVLTF
>TRBV6-6|TRBJ1-1|NA|NA
TGTGCCAGCAGTTACCCGGACAGCGGAGAAGCTTTCTTT
CASSYPDSGEAFF
>TRBV4-1|TRBJ2-7|NA|TRBD1
TGCGCCAGCAGCCAAGCTGGGGACAGGGAGAGCTCCTACGAGCAGTACTTC
CASSQAGDRESSYEQYF
>TRBV2|TRBJ2-7|medium-sized|NA
TGTGCCAGCAGTGTGTCTAGTGGGTCACCGGAGCAGTACTTC
CASSVSSGSPEQYF
>TRBV7-8|TRBJ2-7|NA|NA
TGTGCCAGCAGCTTAGAGCACAGCTCCTACGAGCAGTACTTC
CASSLEHSSYEQYF
>TRBV29-1|TRBJ2-7|NA|NA
TGCAGCGTCGCTAATCAGGAGGGTTACGAGCAGTACTTC
CSVANQEGYEQYF
>TRBV7-9|TRBJ2-7|once|TRBD1
TGTGCCAGCAGAGTCCCCGGGACAGGTCCCCACGAGCAGTACTTC
CASRVPGTGPHEQYF
>TRBV28|TRBJ2-5|NA|NA
TGTGCCAGCAGTCCAAGGGGGTGGGAGACCCAGTACTTC
CASSPRGWETQYF
>TRBV27|TRBJ2-3|NA|TRBD2
TGTGCCAGCAGTTCCACCACGCCGACTAGCGGGAGGACAGATACGCAGTATTTT
CASSSTTPTSGRTDTQYF
>TRBV5-6|TRBJ2-5|NA|NA
TGTGCCAGCAGCTCCTGGCAAGCTGCTAGGGGGAAAGAGACCCAGTACTTC
CASSSWQAARGKETQYF
>TRBV7-2|TRBJ2-5|NA|NA
TGTGCCAGCAGCTCGGGGTCCCTGGCCCAGTACTTC
CASSSGSLAQYF
>TRBV11-2|TRBJ2-1|NA|NA
TGTGCCAGCAGCTTAGGTGAGTCGTACAATGAGCAGTTCTTC
CASSLGESYNEQFF
>TRBV9|TRBJ2-6|NA|NA
TGTGCCAGCAACCTTCCCAAGAGCTCTGGGGCCAACGTCCTGACTTTC
CASNLPKSSGANVLTF
>TRBV2|TRBJ2-5|medium-sized|TRBD2
TGTGCCAGCAGTGAAGTTCTAGCGGGAAGCGAGACCCAGTACTTC
CASSEVLAGSETQYF
>TRBV19|TRBJ2-6|NA|NA
TGTGCCAGTAGTATGACAGGCTCTGGGGCCAACGTCCTGACTTTC
CASSMTGSGANVLTF
>TRBV6-1|TRBJ2-1|NA|NA
TGTGCCAGCAGTGAACAGGGACACAATGAGCAGTTCTTC
CASSEQGHNEQFF
>TRBV14|TRBJ2-2|once|TRBD1
TGTGCCAGCAGCCAAATAATCGGGACAGAAGTCGGGGAGCTGTTTTTT
CASSQIIGTEVGELFF
>TRBV10-2|TRBJ2-7|NA|NA
TGCGCCAGCAGGGACTACGAGCAGTACTTC
CASRDYEQYF
>TRBV5-1|TRBJ2-2|NA|NA
TGCGCCAGCAGCTTGGGGGGGACCCACACCGGGGAGCTGTTTTTT
CASSLGGTHTGELFF
>TRBV4-2|TRBJ2-1|NA|NA
TGTGCCAGCAGCCGGGCCGGGGACCTGAGGTACAATGAGCAGTTCTTC
CASSRAGDLRYNEQFF
>TRBV18|TRBJ1-1|NA|TRBD1
TGTGCCAGCTCACCACCGGGACAGGGCGGGAAAAACACTGAAGCTTTCTTT
CASSPPGQGGKNTEAFF
>TRBV7-9|TRBJ1-1|NA|NA
TGTGCCAGCAGCTTATCATCTAACTGGGGAGCTTTCTTT
CASSLSSNWGAFF
>TRBV11-3|TRBJ2-5|few|NA
TGTGCCAGCAGCAGCCGGGGCCAAGAGACCCAGTACTTC
CASSSRGQETQYF
>TRBV27|TRBJ1-5|NA|TRBD1
TGTTCCAGCAGCCGCGAGGGGGCGCCTCAGCCCCAGCATTTT
CSSSREGAPQPQHF
>TRBV7-8|TRBJ1-3|medium-sized|NA
TGTGCCAGCAGCATTACAGATAACCCTGGAAACACCATATATTTT
CASSITDNPGNTIYF
>TRBV5-1|TRBJ1-1|NA|NA
TGCGCCAGCAGCTTGCGAGGTTCTGATGAAGCTTTCTTT
CASSLRGSDEAFF
>TRBV11-2|TRBJ1-2|once|NA
TGTGCCAGCAGCTTAGATATACAGGTGTCTAACTATGGCTACACCTTC
CASSLDIQVSNYGYTF
>TRBV5-4|TRBJ2-3|NA|NA
TGTGCCAGCAGCTTGTTAGGGCCGGAAGATACGCAGTATTTT
CASSLLGPEDTQYF
>TRBV7-6|TRBJ1-2|NA|NA
TGTGCCAGCAGCTCCAGGGGAGACTATGGCTACACCTTC
CASSSRGDYGYTF
>TRBV12-1|TRBJ2-5|NA|NA
TGTGCCAGCAGCTTCTCCTGGGGACATAAAGAGACCCAGTACTTC
CASSFSWGHKETQYF
>TRBV27|TRBJ1-2|NA|NA
TGTGCCAGCAGTTTGACAGGAAACCAAGGAAGAGGCTATGGCTACACCTTC
CASSLTGNQGRGYGYTF
>TRBV4-3|TRBJ2-3|few|NA
TGCGCCAGCAGCCAAGATCTCGGAGGGGCTACGCAGTATTTT
CASSQDLGGATQYF
>TRBV6-6|TRBJ2-3|NA|TRBD2
TGTGCCAGCAGCACTAGCGGGAGTTTTACAGATACGCAGTATTTT
CASSTSGSFTDTQYF
>TRBV11-2|TRBJ1-5|NA|TRBD1
TGTGCCAGCAGCTTAGGGACAGGGACCAATCAGCCCCAGCATTTT
CASSLGTGTNQPQHF
>TRBV7-2|TRBJ2-3|few|TRBD2
TGTGCCAGCAGCTTCCAGACTAGCGGAGATACGCAGTATTTT
CASSFQTSGDTQYF